Listed below are T cell receptor beta chains from one sample, sequenced in a study of siplizumab effects on memory and regulatory T cells. Repertoires were generated with immunoSEQ multiplex PCR, while TCRdb's copy carries only in-frame clones and drops some. This table has 100,000 or so clones, around 92% appearing once. Material: Tregs sorted from blood. Receptors were obtained from a human donor in good health. Both conserved end residues are part of each CDR3.

J,V,CDR3
TRBJ2-4,TRBV19,CASSMTPIGRVYFRAIQYF
TRBJ1-3,TRBV6-6,CASSYTSAGNTIYF
TRBJ2-1,TRBV10-3,CAIRTGTSGTYGNNEQFF
TRBJ1-4,TRBV7-8,CASSLLTGRYEKLFF
TRBJ2-2,TRBV7-8,CASSTHPGTGELFF
TRBJ2-2,TRBV12-5,CASGTLLTGELFF
TRBJ2-7,TRBV28,CASSHRLFEQYF
TRBJ2-5,TRBV5-4,CASSLRQGRGGETQYF
TRBJ1-2,TRBV7-9,CASSLDPNYGYTF
TRBJ1-5,TRBV6-6,CASRSLGGPNQPQHF
TRBJ2-7,TRBV6-1,CASSDTRTWISYEQYF
TRBJ2-3,TRBV5-1,CASSLVGQGGDTQYF
TRBJ1-2,TRBV6-5,CASSFRQGDGYTF
TRBJ2-7,TRBV5-5,CASSLGQGEDEQYF
TRBJ1-2,TRBV7-8,CASSNNHGYTF
TRBJ2-7,TRBV6-1,CASSWTGYYEQYF
TRBJ2-3,TRBV10-1,CASRPGLAETDTQYF
TRBJ2-7,TRBV6-6,CAMTSKDRVSVQYF
TRBJ1-5,TRBV11-2,CASSPGQVVGQPQHF
TRBJ2-7,TRBV18,CASSPQAGRSATYEQYF
TRBJ2-3,TRBV6-5,CASSYGLAGRDTQYF
TRBJ2-3,TRBV7-9,CASSLERSTDTQYF
TRBJ2-5,TRBV18,CASSRTLTGQQETQYF
TRBJ1-4,TRBV18,CASSPEGQGREKLFF
TRBJ2-1,TRBV7-9,CASSLGYNEQFF
TRBJ1-1,TRBV6-1,CASNTGTGGRVAFF
TRBJ1-1,TRBV18,CASSPGTGSTEAFF
TRBJ2-7,TRBV7-3,CASSLTSSGIAEQYF
TRBJ2-7,TRBV5-1,CASSLGGTPAYEQYF
TRBJ2-1,TRBV11-2,CASSFPAIPSYNEQFF
TRBJ2-3,TRBV5-1,CASSQTTSTDTQYF
TRBJ2-3,TRBV6-6,CATSPGADTQYF
TRBJ2-3,TRBV2,CASSEVSGRPTDTQYF
TRBJ2-2,TRBV11-2,CALNIRGKAGELFF
TRBJ2-7,TRBV5-1,CASSLLFHEQYF
TRBJ2-5,TRBV19,CASSIVGRETQYF
TRBJ2-1,TRBV19,CASSELAGIVNEQFF
TRBJ2-2,TRBV7-6,CASSFSGGTGELFF
TRBJ2-5,TRBV11-2,CASTFLGVETQYF
TRBJ2-3,TRBV6-4,CASSGTIQWFVNTQYF
TRBJ2-3,TRBV7-3,CASSRSGAYTDTQYF
TRBJ1-2,TRBV7-2,CASSLGWNYGYTF
TRBJ2-7,TRBV2,CASLRTSGSYEQYF
TRBJ2-5,TRBV10-3,CAISDPAGLSRGETQYF
TRBJ1-4,TRBV10-3,CAISVGGPNEKLFF
TRBJ2-7,TRBV6-6,CATERKRNSYEQYF
TRBJ2-2,TRBV6-5,CASSRILRAGELFF
TRBJ2-3,TRBV2,CASSEDPDTLGADTQYF
TRBJ2-7,TRBV11-1,CASSLLDEQYF
TRBJ1-5,TRBV28,CASSLVTGLRQPQHF
TRBJ2-7,TRBV4-1,CASSRERTNEQYF
TRBJ2-7,TRBV7-2,CASSLAGLAGVGGYEQYF